This T cell receptor beta chain emerged from a study of CD8 T cells in ankylosing spondylitis. Germline-derived CDR1 and CDR2 are SGHKS and YYEKEE (reference sequence). V shed 0 bases and J shed 8 bases, with 15 bases lying between them. This CDR3 is 15 amino acids long. Construction of TCR beta libraries was performed using quantitative 5'-RACE with molecular barcodes. TCRdb independently ran MiXCR on the 5' RACE reads; one entry per CDR3 protein. The top ten clones hold approximately 0.46% of a sample with more than 650,000 distinct CDR3 sequences, 12% of them seen once. Study outcomes and limitations: The study identified a TCR beta motif of fewer than 10 highly homologous variants that appeared characteristic of ankylosing spondylitis blood. Disease-associated clones were reportedly significantly overrepresented in matched ankylosing spondylitis synovial fluid.

This clonotype has only a few counts. The antigen is not known. The chain links TRBV5-5 to TRBJ2-1; D is uncertain. This receptor was taken from a male donor with ankylosing spondylitis. Sequences were obtained from blood, either unsorted or a sorted T cell fraction (not recorded which). The CDR3, as DNA: TGTGCCAGCAGCTTGGAAGACCCCAGGATCGATGAGCAGTTCTTC. This gives the protein CASSLEDPRIDEQFF.